This T cell receptor beta chain was sequenced in a study of OX40 agonist ivuxolimab in advanced cancers. The V gene end was trimmed by 1 base and the J gene end by 7 bases; junction bases not matched to a gene: 8. Germline V gene lookup returns CDR1 SGHDT and CDR2 YYEEEE. This CDR3 comprises 15 residues. This clone occurred once. TCRdb's copy holds only in-frame clones and misses some; the assay was immunoSEQ multiplex PCR. The sample includes about 52,000 clones, about 88% of them seen just once. The J gene is TRBJ2-1, the V gene TRBV5-6, with TRBD2 matching over 7 bases. The source material was CD4+ or CD8+ T cells sorted from blood, sampled in a trial of the OX40 agonist ivuxolimab. The TCR was taken from an adult with an advanced solid tumor such as melanoma, head and neck, liver or kidney cancer. The CDR3 DNA reads TGTGCCAGCAGCTTGCAGGCTAGCGGAAAAAATGAGCAGTTCTTC. It is translated as CASSLQASGKNEQFF.